The 27 T cell receptor beta chains given below trace back to one sample, sequenced in a study of T and B cells in COVID-19 patients. TRB was amplified from about 250-500 ng of blood genomic DNA. BIOMED2 TRB-A/B primer pools were used in multiplex TRB PCR. TCRdb fed the multiplex PCR reads into MiXCR, producing one record per CDR3 protein. Altogether 20,000 or so distinct CDR3 sequences are present, about a third being singletons, with the ten largest covering over 2%. The material sequenced was blood. These receptors were taken from a human donor who had recovered from COVID-19.

This clonotype is labeled medium-sized (0.01 to 0.1%). The chain links TRBV11-3 to TRBJ2-1, with 10 bases that match TRBD1. Germline values: CDR1 SGHNT, CDR2 YENEEA. CDR3 length: 18 amino acids. The V segment lost 0 bases and the J segment 2 bases; nucleotides outside the gene matches: 7. The CDR3 loop is CASSLDQGGTGAYNEQFF. DNA of the CDR3: TGTGCCAGCAGCTTAGATCAAGGAGGGACAGGGGCCTACAATGAGCAGTTCTTC. Combining the CDR3 with reference TRBV11-3 and TRBJ2-1 gives the whole variable domain EAGVVQSPRYKIIEKKQPVAFWCNPISGHNTLYWYLQNLGQGPELLIRYENEEAVDDSQLPKDRFSAERLKGVDSTLKIQPAELGDSAVYLCASSLDQGGTGAYNEQFFGPGTRLTVL.

The V gene is TRBV10-1, the J gene TRBJ1-6, with D tentatively TRBD1 (6 bases). This CDR3 is 14 amino acids long. The V gene's germline CDR1 is WNHNN and CDR2 SYGVQD (reference sequence). The ends were cut back, 2 bases at V and 10 bases at J, with 12 bases in the middle. Here the CDR3 reads CASSEARGRSPLHF. CDR3 DNA: TGCGCCAGCAGTGAGGCCAGGGGAAGGTCACCCCTCCACTTT.

CDR3 in DNA: TGTGCCAGCAGTGAAAACAGAAACACTGAAGCTTTCTTT. Amino acid sequence: CASSENRNTEAFF. The genes are TRBV6-1 and TRBJ1-1; D gene uncertain. CDR1 is MNHNS and CDR2 is SASEGT in the germline V gene. CDR3 length: 13 amino acids. Between the trimmed V and J ends, which lost 2 bases and 2 bases, there was a span of 6 bases.

This clonotype has at least ten counts. The gene calls are TRBV19 and TRBJ2-4; 8 bases line up with TRBD2. This CDR3 region has 13 residues. CDR1 is LNHDA, CDR2 SQIVND, per germline (reference sequence). V lost 5 bases to trimming and J lost 6 bases; unmatched junction nucleotides: 3. This CDR3 reads CASSRSGGNIQYF. In DNA form, the CDR3 reads TGTGCCAGTAGTCGAAGCGGGGGAAACATTCAGTACTTC.

By sample share, this clonotype is medium-sized. The chain employs TRBV12-3 or TRBV12-4 and TRBJ2-2; the D gene is possibly TRBD2 (6 bases). The CDR3 is 14 residues long. V was pared by 5 bases and J by 7 bases, with 14 bases between. As DNA, the CDR3 is TGTGCCAGCAGTCCCCTAGGGGAGGTCGGGGAGCTGTTTTTT. Its translation is CASSPLGEVGELFF.

This clonotype is judged medium-sized. V and J are TRBV19 and TRBJ2-1; D possibly corresponds to TRBD1 (6 bases). CDR3 size: 17 residues. With 2 bases removed from V and 0 bases from J, the gap between germline ends came to 14 bases. Germline loops: CDR1 LNHDA, CDR2 SQIVND (reference sequence). The CDR3 DNA sequence: TGTGCCAGTAGTATAAGCCACGACAGGTTCTCCTACAATGAGCAGTTCTTC. Its protein product is CASSISHDRFSYNEQFF.

This chain links TRBV27 with TRBJ1-6; D unresolved. This CDR3 comprises 18 residues. Trimming left V 0 bases short and J 0 bases short, with 12 bases between. Looked up from germline, CDR1 is MNHEY and CDR2 is SMNVEV (reference sequence). CDR3 amino acids: CASSLSRVQSSYNSPLHF. The CDR3 DNA reads as TGTGCCAGCAGTTTATCGAGGGTACAAAGCTCCTATAATTCACCCCTCCACTTT.

The V and J genes are TRBV11-3 and TRBJ1-1; a possible D gene is TRBD1 (6 bases). The germline gives CDR1 SGHNT, CDR2 YENEEA. V was pared by 1 base and J by 0 bases, with 12 bases between. The CDR3 totals 16 residues. CDR3 region: CASSLAGGALNTEAFF. In nucleotides, the CDR3 is TGTGCCAGCAGCTTAGCCGGGGGGGCATTGAACACTGAAGCTTTCTTT. Filled out from reference TRBV11-3 and TRBJ1-1, the complete variable domain reads EAGVVQSPRYKIIEKKQPVAFWCNPISGHNTLYWYLQNLGQGPELLIRYENEEAVDDSQLPKDRFSAERLKGVDSTLKIQPAELGDSAVYLCASSLAGGALNTEAFFGQGTRLTVV.

The chain combines TRBV6-5 with TRBJ1-3, with D uncertain. The CDR3 is 14 residues long. The germline V gene has CDR1 MNHEY and CDR2 SVGAGI. V lost 5 bases and J lost 4, with 12 bases in between. Written as DNA, the CDR3 is TGTGCCAGCAGTCCCAATGGGTTCGGAAACACCATATATTTT. Translation gives CASSPNGFGNTIYF.

There are many counts of this clonotype. The V gene is TRBV27, the J gene TRBJ2-3, with 8 bases aligning to TRBD2. Trimming removed 6 bases from V and 4 bases from J; junction bases left unmatched: 12. Germline lookup yields CDR1 MNHEY and CDR2 SMNVEV (reference sequence). This CDR3 has 16 amino acids. CDR3 sequence (DNA): TGTGCCAGCAGACCGCCGGGACTAGTAATCTCAGATACGCAGTATTTT. Residues: CASRPPGLVISDTQYF.

The V gene is TRBV11-3, the J gene TRBJ2-2, with 9 bases identical to TRBD1. Germline-derived CDR1 and CDR2 are SGHNT and YENEEA. The CDR3 covers 15 residues. V was clipped by 5 bases and J by 6 bases; unmatched bases: 7. The CDR3: CASSGRQGGAGELFF. The CDR3, as DNA: TGTGCCAGCAGCGGACGACAGGGGGGGGCCGGGGAGCTGTTTTTT.

In this sample, this clonotype turned up many times. This rearrangement joins TRBV12-3 or TRBV12-4 to TRBJ1-2, with 8 bases lining up with TRBD1. The length of the CDR3 is 13 residues. The V and J ends lost 6 bases and 4 bases, in that order; junction bases with no gene match: 4. The CDR3 DNA is TGTGCCAGCAGGGGGACAGGACGCTATGGCTACACCTTC. It yields the protein CASRGTGRYGYTF.

The chain uses TRBV5-4 and TRBJ1-2; no reliable D call. Per the germline V gene, CDR1 is SGHNT and CDR2 is YYREEE (reference sequence). CDR3 length: 11 amino acids. Trimming left V 0 bases short and J 3 bases short, with 0 bases between. CDR3 sequence: CASSLDYGYTF. DNA of the CDR3: TGTGCCAGCAGCTTGGACTATGGCTACACCTTC.

This clonotype was seen more than once but under ten times. The V and J genes are TRBV6-4 and TRBJ2-1; 9 bases are shared with TRBD1. V lost 5 bases to trimming and J lost 7 bases; unmatched junction nucleotides: 9. Germline values: CDR1 MRHNA, CDR2 SNTAGT. The CDR3 is 15 amino acids. CDR3 coding DNA: TGTGCCAGCAGTTCCGCCGGGACAGGGTTTAATGAGCAGTTCTTC. Translated: CASSSAGTGFNEQFF.

This chain links TRBV5-5 with TRBJ1-1, with a weak D call TRBD1 (5 bases). Germline-derived CDR1 and CDR2 are SGHKS and YYEKEE (reference sequence). CDR3 length: 13 amino acids. V shed 0 bases and J shed 5 bases, with 8 bases lying between them. The CDR3 DNA is TGTGCCAGCAGCTTGGAGGGGAGGACTGAAGCTTTCTTT. It codes for CASSLEGRTEAFF.

The chain has TRBV6-5 and TRBJ2-1; 10 positions agree with TRBD2. V shed 6 bases, J shed 6 bases, and the junction held 8 bases outside the gene matches. CDR3 length equals 15 residues. Germline CDR1 MNHEY, CDR2 SVGAGI. The CDR3 coding sequence is TGTGCCAGCAGCCCCAGCGGGGGGGCCCCCAATGAGCAGTTCTTC. Protein sequence: CASSPSGGAPNEQFF.

This chain uses TRBV20-1 with TRBJ2-7, with TRBD1 matching over 7 bases. This CDR3 spans 11 amino acids. Germline loops: CDR1 DFQATT, CDR2 SNEGSKA (reference sequence). V was pared by 5 bases and J by 5 bases, with 3 bases of the junction left unmatched. The CDR3 spells CSAHRGHEQYF. CDR3 nucleotide sequence: TGCAGTGCTCACAGGGGCCACGAGCAGTACTTC.

By share, this clonotype counts as medium-sized. This rearrangement joins TRBV19 to TRBJ2-7, with unresolved D. There are 15 residues in the CDR3. V lost 4 bases to trimming and J lost 2 bases, with 15 bases between them. Per the germline V gene, CDR1 is LNHDA and CDR2 is SQIVND (reference sequence). As DNA, the CDR3 is TGTGCCAGTAGTACACCGATGACATCCACCTACGAGCAGTACTTC. It specifies CASSTPMTSTYEQYF.

This clonotype is classed as medium-sized (0.01 to 0.1%). The J gene is TRBJ2-2, the V gene TRBV6-5; D may be TRBD1 or TRBD2 (5 bases each). CDR1 is MNHEY, CDR2 SVGAGI, per germline. The ends were cut back, 8 bases at V and 7 bases at J, with 14 bases in the middle. This CDR3 has 13 amino acids. The CDR3 loop reads CASLGHEGGELFF. The CDR3 DNA sequence: TGTGCCAGCTTGGGGCATGAGGGCGGGGAGCTGTTTTTT.

This clonotype rates as medium-sized. The V and J genes are TRBV19 and TRBJ2-1; TRBD1 is a possible D gene (5 bases). V was cut by 7 bases and J by 2 bases, with 15 bases left in between. The CDR3 consists of 15 residues. The V gene's germline CDR1 is LNHDA and CDR2 SQIVND (reference sequence). The CDR3 spells CASTAMGLTYNEQFF. CDR3 in DNA: TGTGCCAGTACCGCGATGGGGCTTACCTACAATGAGCAGTTCTTC.

This clonotype has just a few counts. This chain uses TRBV10-3 with TRBJ1-3; 7 positions agree with TRBD1. CDR1 is ENHRY, CDR2 SYGVKD, per germline. Trimming took 6 bases from V and 4 from J; bases not matched to a gene: 9. This CDR3 has 15 residues. The CDR3 protein is CAISRQGASGNTIYF. The DNA for the CDR3 is TGTGCCATCAGCAGACAGGGCGCTTCGGGAAACACCATATATTTT.

This clonotype was picked up many times. The chain links TRBV18 to TRBJ1-4, with D hard to call. Germline CDR1 is KGHSH and CDR2 is LQKENI. The CDR3 is made up of 14 amino acids. The ends were cut back, 4 bases at V and 8 bases at J, with 14 bases in the middle. CDR3 sequence (DNA): TGTGCCAGCTCACGGACGGGCTTTGACGAAAAACTGTTTTTT. This codes for CASSRTGFDEKLFF.

The chain links TRBV15 to TRBJ1-3; D uncertain. Germline V gene sequence: CDR1 LNHNV, CDR2 YYDKDF (reference sequence). CDR3 size: 15 residues. The germline V and J ends were trimmed by 5 bases and 0 bases, with 11 bases remaining between them. CDR3 region: CATSPQLGSGNTIYF. DNA for the CDR3: TGTGCCACCAGCCCCCAACTCGGCTCTGGAAACACCATATATTTT.

This clonotype was detected many times. This rearrangement joins TRBV5-5 to TRBJ2-1; 14 nucleotides line up with TRBD2. The CDR3 contains 15 residues. The V gene end was trimmed by 3 bases and the J gene end by 10 bases; junction bases not matched to a gene: 6. Germline V CDR1 and CDR2: SGHKS, YYEKEE (reference sequence). DNA for the CDR3: TGTGCCAGCAGCTCGACTAGCGGGGGGGCTCAGGAGCAGTTCTTC. Its translation: CASSSTSGGAQEQFF.

This clonotype occurred a few times. This chain uses TRBV6-6 with TRBJ1-3, with D possibly TRBD1 on 6 matching bases. Trimming left V 0 bases short and J 0 bases short, with 12 bases between. The CDR3 is 17 residues long. Per germline, CDR1 MNHNY and CDR2 SVGAGI (reference sequence). CDR3 bases: TGTGCCAGCAGTTACTCGAGGGGGGCGAGCTCTGGAAACACCATATATTTT. Translating gives CASSYSRGASSGNTIYF.

This clonotype was observed a handful of times. The V gene is TRBV19, the J gene TRBJ1-1; 7 bases align to TRBD1. Germline CDR1 and CDR2: LNHDA and SQIVND (reference sequence). The CDR3 loop spans 15 amino acids. Trimming removed 1 base from V and 6 bases from J; junction bases left unmatched: 8. Here the CDR3 reads CASSIGQGDFAEAFF. CDR3 nucleotide sequence: TGTGCCAGTAGTATAGGTCAGGGGGATTTTGCTGAAGCTTTCTTT.

The V and J genes are TRBV11-3 and TRBJ1-1; D is undetermined. V was shortened by 1 base and J by 1 base, with 16 bases between the two germline ends. The CDR3 covers 17 residues. Germline values: CDR1 SGHNT, CDR2 YENEEA. CDR3 in DNA: TGTGCCAGCAGCTTAGTGCGGTTGGGTTTGTGGAACACTGAAGCTTTCTTT. Translated: CASSLVRLGLWNTEAFF. Drawing the rest from reference TRBV11-3 and TRBJ1-1, the complete variable domain is EAGVVQSPRYKIIEKKQPVAFWCNPISGHNTLYWYLQNLGQGPELLIRYENEEAVDDSQLPKDRFSAERLKGVDSTLKIQPAELGDSAVYLCASSLVRLGLWNTEAFFGQGTRLTVV.